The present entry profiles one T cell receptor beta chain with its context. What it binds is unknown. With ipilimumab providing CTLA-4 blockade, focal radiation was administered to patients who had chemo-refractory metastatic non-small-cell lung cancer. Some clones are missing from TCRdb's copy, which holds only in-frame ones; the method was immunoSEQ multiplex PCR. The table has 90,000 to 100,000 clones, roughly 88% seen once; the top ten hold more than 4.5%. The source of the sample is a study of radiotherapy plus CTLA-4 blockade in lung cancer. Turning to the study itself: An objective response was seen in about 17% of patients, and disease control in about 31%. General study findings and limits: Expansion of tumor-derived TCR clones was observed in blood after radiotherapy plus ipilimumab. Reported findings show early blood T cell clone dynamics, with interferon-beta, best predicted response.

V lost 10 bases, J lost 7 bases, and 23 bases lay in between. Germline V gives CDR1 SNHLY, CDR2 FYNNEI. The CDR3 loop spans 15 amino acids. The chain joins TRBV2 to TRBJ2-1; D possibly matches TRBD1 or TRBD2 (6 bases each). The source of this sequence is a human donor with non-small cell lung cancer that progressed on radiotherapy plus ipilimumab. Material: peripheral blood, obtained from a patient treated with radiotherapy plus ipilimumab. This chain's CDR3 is CATRRGTTTVNEQFF. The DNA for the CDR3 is TGTGCCACCAGGAGGGGGACAACTACAGTGAATGAGCAGTTCTTC.